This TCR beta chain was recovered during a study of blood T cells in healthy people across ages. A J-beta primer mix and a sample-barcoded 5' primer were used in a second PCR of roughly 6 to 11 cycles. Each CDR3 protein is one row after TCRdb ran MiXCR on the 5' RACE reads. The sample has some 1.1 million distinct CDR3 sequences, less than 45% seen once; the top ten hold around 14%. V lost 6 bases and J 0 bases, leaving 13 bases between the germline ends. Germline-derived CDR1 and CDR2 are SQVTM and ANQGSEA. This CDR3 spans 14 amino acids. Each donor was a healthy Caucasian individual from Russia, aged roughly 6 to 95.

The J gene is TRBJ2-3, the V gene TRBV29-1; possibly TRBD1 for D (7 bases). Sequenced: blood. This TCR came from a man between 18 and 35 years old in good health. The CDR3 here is CSVAGQSSTDTQYF. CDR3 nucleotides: TGCAGCGTCGCGGGACAGTCTAGCACAGATACGCAGTATTTT.